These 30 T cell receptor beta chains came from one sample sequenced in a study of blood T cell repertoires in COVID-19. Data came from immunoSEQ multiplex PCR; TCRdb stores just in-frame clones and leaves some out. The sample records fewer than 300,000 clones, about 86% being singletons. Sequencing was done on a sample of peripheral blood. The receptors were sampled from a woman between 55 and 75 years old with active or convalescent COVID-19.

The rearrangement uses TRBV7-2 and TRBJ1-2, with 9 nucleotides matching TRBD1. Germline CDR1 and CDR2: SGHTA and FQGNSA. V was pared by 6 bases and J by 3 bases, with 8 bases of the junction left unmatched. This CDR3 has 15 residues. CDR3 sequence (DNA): TGTGCCAGCAGTCCTACAGGGGGCGTAGACTATGGCTACACCTTC. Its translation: CASSPTGGVDYGYTF.

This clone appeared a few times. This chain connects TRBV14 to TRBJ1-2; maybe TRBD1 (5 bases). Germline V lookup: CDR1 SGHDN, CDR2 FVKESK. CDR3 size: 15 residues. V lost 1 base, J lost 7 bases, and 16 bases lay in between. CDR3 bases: TGTGCCAGCAGCCAAGTTGGGGCCGGACCATTTGGCTACACCTTC. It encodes CASSQVGAGPFGYTF.

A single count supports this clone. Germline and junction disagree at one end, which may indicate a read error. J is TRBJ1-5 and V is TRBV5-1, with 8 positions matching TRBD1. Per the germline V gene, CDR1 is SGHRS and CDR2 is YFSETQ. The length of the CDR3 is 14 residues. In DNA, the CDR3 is TGCGCCAGCAGCTTGTCAGGGGGCAAACAGCCCCAGCATTTT. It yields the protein CASSLSGGKQPQHF.

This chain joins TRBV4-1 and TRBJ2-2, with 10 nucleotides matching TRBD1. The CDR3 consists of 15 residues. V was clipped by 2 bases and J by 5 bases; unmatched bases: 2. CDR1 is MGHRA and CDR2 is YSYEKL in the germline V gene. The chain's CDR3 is CASSQTGQGTGELFF. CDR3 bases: TGCGCCAGCAGCCAAACGGGACAGGGGACCGGGGAGCTGTTTTTT.

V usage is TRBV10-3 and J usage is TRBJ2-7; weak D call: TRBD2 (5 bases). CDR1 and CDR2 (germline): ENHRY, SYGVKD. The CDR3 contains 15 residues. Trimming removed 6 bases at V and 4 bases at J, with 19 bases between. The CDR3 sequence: CAISDPSSAPYEQYF. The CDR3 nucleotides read TGTGCCATCAGCGATCCCAGTAGCGCACCTTACGAGCAGTACTTC.

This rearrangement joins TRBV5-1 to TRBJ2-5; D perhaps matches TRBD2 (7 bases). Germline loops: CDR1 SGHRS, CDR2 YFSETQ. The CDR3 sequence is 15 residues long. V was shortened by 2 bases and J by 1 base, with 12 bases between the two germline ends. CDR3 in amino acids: CASSLGGGLQETQYF. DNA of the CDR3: TGCGCCAGCAGCTTAGGGGGGGGACTCCAAGAGACCCAGTACTTC.

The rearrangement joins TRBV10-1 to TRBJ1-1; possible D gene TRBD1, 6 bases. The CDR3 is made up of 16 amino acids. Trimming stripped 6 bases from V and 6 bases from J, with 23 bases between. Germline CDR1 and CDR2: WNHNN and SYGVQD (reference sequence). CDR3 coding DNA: TGCGCCAGCAGCGACAGGTCAGCCCTAGTAGTCGCTGAAGCTTTCTTT. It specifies CASSDRSALVVAEAFF.

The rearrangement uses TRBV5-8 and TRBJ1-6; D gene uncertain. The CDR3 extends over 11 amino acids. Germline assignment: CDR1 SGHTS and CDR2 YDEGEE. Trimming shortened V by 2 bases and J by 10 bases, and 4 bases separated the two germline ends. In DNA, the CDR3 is TGTGCCAGCAGCTTTGGCTCACCCCTCCACTTT. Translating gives CASSFGSPLHF. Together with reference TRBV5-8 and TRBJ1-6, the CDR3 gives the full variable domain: EAGVTQSPTHLIKTRGQQATLRCSPISGHTSVYWYQQALGLGLQFLLWYDEGEERNRGNFPPRFSGRQFPNYSSELNVNALELEDSALYLCASSFGSPLHFGNGTRLTVT.

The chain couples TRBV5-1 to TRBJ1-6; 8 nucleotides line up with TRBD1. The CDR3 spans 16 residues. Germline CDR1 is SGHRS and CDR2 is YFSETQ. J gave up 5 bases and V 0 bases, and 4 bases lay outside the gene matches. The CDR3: CASSLGQGADNSPLHF. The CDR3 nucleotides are TGCGCCAGCAGCTTGGGCCAGGGGGCAGATAATTCACCCCTCCACTTT.

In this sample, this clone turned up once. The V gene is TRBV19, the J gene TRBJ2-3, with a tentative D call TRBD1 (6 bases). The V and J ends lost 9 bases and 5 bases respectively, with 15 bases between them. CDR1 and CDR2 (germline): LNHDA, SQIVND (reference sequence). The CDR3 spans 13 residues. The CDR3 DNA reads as TGTGCCAGCGCAGTGGACAGACAAGATACGCAGTATTTT. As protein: CASAVDRQDTQYF.

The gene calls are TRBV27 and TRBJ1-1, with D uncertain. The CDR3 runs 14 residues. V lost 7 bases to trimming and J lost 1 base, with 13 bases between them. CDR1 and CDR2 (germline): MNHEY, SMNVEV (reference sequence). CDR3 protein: CASTSRMGNTEAFF. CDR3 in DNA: TGTGCCAGCACCTCGAGGATGGGGAACACTGAAGCTTTCTTT.

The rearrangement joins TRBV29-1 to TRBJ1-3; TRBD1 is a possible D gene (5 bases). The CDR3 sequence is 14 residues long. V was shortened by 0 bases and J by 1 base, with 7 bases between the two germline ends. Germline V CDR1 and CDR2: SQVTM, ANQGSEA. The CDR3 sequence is CSVEEGLSGNTIYF. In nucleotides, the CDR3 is TGCAGCGTTGAAGAGGGGCTTTCTGGAAACACCATATATTTT.

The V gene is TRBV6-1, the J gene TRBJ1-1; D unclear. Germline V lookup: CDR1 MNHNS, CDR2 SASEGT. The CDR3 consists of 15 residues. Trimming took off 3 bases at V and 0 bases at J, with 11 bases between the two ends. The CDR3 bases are TGTGCCAGCAGTGAGCTCGCAGGTCTGAACACTGAAGCTTTCTTT. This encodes CASSELAGLNTEAFF.

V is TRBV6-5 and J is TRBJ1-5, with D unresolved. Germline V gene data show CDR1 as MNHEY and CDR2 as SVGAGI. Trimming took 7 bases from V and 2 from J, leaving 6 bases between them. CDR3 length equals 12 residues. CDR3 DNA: TGTGCCAGCATGGCGGGCAATCAGCCCCAGCATTTT. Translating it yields CASMAGNQPQHF.

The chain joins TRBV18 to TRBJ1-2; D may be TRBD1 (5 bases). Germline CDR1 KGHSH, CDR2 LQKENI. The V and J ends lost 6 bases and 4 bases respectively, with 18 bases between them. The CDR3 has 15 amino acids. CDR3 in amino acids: CASSPGSGQGYGYTF. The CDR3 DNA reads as TGTGCCAGCTCCCCCGGGTCCGGGCAGGGCTATGGCTACACCTTC.

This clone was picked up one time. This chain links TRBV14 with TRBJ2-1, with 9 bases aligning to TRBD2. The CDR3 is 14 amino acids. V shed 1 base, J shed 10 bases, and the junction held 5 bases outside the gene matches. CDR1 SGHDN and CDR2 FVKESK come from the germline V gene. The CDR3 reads CASSQGLAADEQFF. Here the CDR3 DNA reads TGTGCCAGCAGCCAAGGACTAGCGGCGGACGAGCAGTTCTTC.

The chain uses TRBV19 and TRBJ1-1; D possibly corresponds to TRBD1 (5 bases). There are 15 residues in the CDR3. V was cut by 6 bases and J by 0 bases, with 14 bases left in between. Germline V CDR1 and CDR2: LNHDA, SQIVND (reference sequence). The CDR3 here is CASSDEQVMNTEAFF. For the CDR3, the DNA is TGTGCCAGTAGCGATGAACAGGTTATGAACACTGAAGCTTTCTTT.

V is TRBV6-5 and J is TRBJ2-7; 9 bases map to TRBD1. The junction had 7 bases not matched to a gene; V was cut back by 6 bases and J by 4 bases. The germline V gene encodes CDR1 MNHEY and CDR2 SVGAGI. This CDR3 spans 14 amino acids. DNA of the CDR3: TGTGCCAGCAGCCGCACCGGGACAGGGTACGAGCAGTACTTC. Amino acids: CASSRTGTGYEQYF.

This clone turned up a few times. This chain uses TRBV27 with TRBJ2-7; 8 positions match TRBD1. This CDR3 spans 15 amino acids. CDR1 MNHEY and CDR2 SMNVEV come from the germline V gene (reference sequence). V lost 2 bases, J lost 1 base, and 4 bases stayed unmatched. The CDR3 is CASSLGGTGSYEQYF. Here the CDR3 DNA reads TGTGCCAGCAGTTTAGGCGGGACAGGATCCTACGAGCAGTACTTC.

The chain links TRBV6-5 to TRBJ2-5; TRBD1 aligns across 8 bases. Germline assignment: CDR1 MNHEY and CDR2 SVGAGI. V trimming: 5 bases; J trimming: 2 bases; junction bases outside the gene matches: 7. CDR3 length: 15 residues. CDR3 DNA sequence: TGTGCCAGCAGTATTACGGGGACAGGACAAGAGACCCAGTACTTC. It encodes CASSITGTGQETQYF.

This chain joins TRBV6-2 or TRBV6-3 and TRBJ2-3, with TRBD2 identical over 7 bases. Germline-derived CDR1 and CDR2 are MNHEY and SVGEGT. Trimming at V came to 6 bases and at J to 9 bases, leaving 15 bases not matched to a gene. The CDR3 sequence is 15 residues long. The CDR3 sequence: CASSRGGEPRGTQYF. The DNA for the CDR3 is TGTGCCAGCAGCCGCGGGGGTGAGCCGCGTGGAACGCAGTATTTT.

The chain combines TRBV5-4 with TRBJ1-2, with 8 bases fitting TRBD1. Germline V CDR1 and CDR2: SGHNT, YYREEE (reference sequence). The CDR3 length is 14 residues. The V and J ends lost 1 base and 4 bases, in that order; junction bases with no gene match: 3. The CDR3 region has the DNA TGTGCCAGCAGCTTGAGGACAGGGACCTATGGCTACACCTTC. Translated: CASSLRTGTYGYTF.

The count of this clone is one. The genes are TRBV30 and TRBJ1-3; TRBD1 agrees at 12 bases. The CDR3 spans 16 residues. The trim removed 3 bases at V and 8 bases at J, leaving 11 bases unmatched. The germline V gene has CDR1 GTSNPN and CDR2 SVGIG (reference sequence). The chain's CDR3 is CAWREGDRGRADTIYF. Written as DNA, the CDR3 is TGTGCCTGGAGAGAGGGGGACAGGGGGCGAGCGGACACCATATATTTT.

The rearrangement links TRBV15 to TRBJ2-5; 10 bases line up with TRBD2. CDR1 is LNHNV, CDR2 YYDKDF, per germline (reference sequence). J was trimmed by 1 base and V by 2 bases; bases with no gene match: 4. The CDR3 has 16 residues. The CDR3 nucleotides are TGTGCCACCAGCAGAAATAGCGGGGGGCTCCAAGAGACCCAGTACTTC. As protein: CATSRNSGGLQETQYF.

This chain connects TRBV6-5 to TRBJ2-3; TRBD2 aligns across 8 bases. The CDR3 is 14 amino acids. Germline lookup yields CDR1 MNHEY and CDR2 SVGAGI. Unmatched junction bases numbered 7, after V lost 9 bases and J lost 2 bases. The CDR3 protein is CARGGLGNTDTQYF. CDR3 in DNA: TGTGCCAGGGGGGGACTAGGGAACACAGATACGCAGTATTTT.

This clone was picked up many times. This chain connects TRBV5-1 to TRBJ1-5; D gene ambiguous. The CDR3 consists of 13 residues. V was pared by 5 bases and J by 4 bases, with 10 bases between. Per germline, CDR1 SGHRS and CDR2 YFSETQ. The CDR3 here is CASSRTGNQPQHF. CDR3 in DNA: TGCGCCAGCAGTCGAACTGGTAATCAGCCCCAGCATTTT.

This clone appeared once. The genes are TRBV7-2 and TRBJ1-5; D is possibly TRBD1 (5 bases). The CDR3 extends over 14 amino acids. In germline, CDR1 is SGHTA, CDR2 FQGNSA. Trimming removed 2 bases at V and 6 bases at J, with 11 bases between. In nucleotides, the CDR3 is TGTGCCAGCAGCTTAAGGCAGGGCGCTCAGCCCCAGCATTTT. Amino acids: CASSLRQGAQPQHF.

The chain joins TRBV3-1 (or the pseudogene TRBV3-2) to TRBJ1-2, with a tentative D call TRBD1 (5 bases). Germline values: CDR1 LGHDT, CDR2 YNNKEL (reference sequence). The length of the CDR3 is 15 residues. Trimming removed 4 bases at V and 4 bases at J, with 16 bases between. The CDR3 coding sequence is TGTGCCAGCAGCCTTCTTTCAACCGGGGGCTATGGCTACACCTTC. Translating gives CASSLLSTGGYGYTF.

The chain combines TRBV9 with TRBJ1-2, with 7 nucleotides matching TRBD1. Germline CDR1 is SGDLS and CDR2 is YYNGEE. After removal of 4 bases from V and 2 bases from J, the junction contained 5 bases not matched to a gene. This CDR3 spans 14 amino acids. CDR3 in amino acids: CASSSGQLNYGYTF. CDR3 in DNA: TGTGCCAGCAGCTCGGGACAGTTAAACTATGGCTACACCTTC.

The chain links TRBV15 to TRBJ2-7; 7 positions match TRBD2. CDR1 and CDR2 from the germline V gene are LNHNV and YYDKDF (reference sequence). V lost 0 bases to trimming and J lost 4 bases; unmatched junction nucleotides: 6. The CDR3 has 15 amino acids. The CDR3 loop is CATSRDRVRGYEQYF. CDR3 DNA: TGTGCCACCAGCAGAGATAGGGTGCGGGGGTACGAGCAGTACTTC. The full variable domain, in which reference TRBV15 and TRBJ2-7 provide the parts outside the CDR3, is DAMVIQNPRYQVTQFGKPVTLSCSQTLNHNVMYWYQQKSSQAPKLLFHYYDKDFNNEADTPDNFQSRRPNTSFCFLDIRSPGLGDTAMYLCATSRDRVRGYEQYFGPGTRLTVT.